The entry below gives a single TCR beta chain sequence along with its context. Its specificity is not known. This sample was taken from a study of blood T cells in healthy people across ages. Alongside a J-beta primer mix, a sample-barcoded 5' primer served in a second PCR lasting about 6 to 11 cycles. All cDNA molecules were each tagged by a template-switch adaptor with 12 random nucleotides. TCRdb itself ran the 5' RACE reads through MiXCR, one entry per CDR3 protein. The sample lists approximately 770,000 distinct CDR3 sequences, 58% occurring once. Trimming shortened V by 2 bases and J by 6 bases, and 14 bases separated the two germline ends. Per germline, CDR1 LGHNA and CDR2 YNFKEQ. The length of the CDR3 is 14 residues. Overall study results and limits: Getting older went along with TCR beta diversity per million T cells dropping roughly linearly.

This TCR came from a young man in good health. The chain uses TRBV4-2 and TRBJ2-7; D is perhaps TRBD2 (5 bases). Sequencing was performed on blood. The CDR3 coding sequence is TGTGCCAGCAGCCAACAGAGTGTGGACTGCGAGCAGTACTTC. Translation gives CASSQQSVDCEQYF.